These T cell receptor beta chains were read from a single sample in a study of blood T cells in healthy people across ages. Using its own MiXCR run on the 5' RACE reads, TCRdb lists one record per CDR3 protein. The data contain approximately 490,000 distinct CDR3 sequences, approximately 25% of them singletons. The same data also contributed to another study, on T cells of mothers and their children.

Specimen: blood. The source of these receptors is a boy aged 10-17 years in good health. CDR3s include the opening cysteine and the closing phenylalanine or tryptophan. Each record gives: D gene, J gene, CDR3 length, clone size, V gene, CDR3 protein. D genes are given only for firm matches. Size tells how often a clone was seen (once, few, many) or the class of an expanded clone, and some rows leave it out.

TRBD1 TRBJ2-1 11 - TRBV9 CASRGQNEQFF
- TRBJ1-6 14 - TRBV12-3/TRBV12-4 CASSLAQGSSPLHF
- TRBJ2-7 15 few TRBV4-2 CASSQQGQSSYEQYF
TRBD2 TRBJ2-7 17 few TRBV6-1 CASNSPPGAGGTYEQYF
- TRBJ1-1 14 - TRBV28 CASSLGSQNTEAFF
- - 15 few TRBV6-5 CASSYSIGRTYEQYF
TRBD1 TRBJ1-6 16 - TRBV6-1 CASIQGQGARKSPLHF
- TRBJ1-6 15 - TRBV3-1 CASSDGSSYNSPLHF
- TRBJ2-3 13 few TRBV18 CASSPVQSGTQYF
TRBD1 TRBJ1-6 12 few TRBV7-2 CASGTGNSPLHF
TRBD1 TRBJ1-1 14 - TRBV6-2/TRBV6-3 CASSKGQGNTEAFF
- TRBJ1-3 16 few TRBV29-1 CSVANVGRNSGNTIYF
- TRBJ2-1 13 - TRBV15 CATRQSSYNEQFF
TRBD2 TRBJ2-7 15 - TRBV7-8 CASSLVASGNYEQYF
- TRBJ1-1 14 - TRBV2 CASRNLLGDTEAFF
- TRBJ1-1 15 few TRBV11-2 CASSFLASMNTEAFF
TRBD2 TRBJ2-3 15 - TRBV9 CASSVEGRAGDTQYF
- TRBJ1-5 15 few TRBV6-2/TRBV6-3 CASSDTGRGNQPQHF
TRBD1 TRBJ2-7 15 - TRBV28 CASRLDRASSYEQYF
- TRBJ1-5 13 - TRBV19 CASRPDANQPQHF
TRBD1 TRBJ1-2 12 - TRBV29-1 CSVGQGAGGYTF
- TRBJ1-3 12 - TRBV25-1 CASLSSGNTIYF
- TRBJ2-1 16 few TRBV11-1 CASSPLGSYSYNEQFF
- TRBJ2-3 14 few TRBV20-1 CSARAGEGTDTQYF
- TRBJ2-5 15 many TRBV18 CASSPPGLVGETQYF
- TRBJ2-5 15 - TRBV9 CASSVEGPPGETQYF
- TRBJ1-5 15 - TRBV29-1 CSERGRREGNQPQHF
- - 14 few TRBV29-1 CSVGGRASSYEQYF
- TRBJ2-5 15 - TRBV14 CASSQEIGVQETQYF
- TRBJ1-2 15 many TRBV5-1 CASSSGAGGHYGYTF
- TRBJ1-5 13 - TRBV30 CAWSVRDNQPQHF
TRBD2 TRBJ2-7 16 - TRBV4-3 CASSQDRLAGAGEQYF
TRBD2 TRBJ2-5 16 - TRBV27 CASSSRLAGAQETQYF
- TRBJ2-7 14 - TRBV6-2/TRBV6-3 CASSYSFDGYEQYF
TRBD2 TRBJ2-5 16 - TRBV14 CASSQLTSGSPETQYF
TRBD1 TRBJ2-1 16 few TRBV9 CASSPIDRGPVNEQFF
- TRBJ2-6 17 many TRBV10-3 CAISGPQGVPGANVLTF
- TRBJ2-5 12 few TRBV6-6 CATSAEGRTQYF
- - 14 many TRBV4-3 CASSQGQASYEQYF
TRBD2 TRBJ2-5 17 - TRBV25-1 CASSKPGTSGRIETQYF
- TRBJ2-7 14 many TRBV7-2 CASSLLEGGGEQYF
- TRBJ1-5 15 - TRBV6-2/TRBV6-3 CASSYFRAGGQPQHF
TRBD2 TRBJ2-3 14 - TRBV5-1 CASSTGLAGDTQYF
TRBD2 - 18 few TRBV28 CASSFFPSGGAQYNEQYF
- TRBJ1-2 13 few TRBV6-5 CASSYSGAYGYTF
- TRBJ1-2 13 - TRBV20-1 CSARRAFDYGYTF
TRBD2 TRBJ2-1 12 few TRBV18 CANPSGANEQFF